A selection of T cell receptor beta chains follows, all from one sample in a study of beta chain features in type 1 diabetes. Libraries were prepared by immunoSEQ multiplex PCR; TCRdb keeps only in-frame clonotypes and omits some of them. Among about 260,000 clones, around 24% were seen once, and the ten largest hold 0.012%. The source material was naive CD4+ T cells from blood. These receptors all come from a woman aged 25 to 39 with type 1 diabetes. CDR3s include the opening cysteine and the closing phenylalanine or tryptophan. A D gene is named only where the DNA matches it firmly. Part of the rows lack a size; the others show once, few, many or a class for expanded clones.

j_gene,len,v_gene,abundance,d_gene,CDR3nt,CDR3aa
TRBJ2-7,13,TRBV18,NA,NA,TGTGCCAGCTCACGCCCGAGCTCCTACGAGCAGTACTTC,CASSRPSSYEQYF
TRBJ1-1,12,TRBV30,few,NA,TGTGCCTGGAGTTTTATGAACACTGAAGCTTTCTTT,CAWSFMNTEAFF
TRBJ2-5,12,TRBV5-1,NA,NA,TGCGCCAGCAGCTCACGGCAAGAGACCCAGTACTTC,CASSSRQETQYF
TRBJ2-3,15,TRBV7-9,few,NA,TGTGCCAGCACTGTTGGTTTTCGGAGAGGGGATACGCAGTATTTT,CASTVGFRRGDTQYF
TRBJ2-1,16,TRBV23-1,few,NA,TGCGCCAGCAGTCAATCGGAACAGAATCGCTACAATGAGCAGTTCTTC,CASSQSEQNRYNEQFF
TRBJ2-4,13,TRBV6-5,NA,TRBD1,TGTGCCAGCAGACCGACAGGGGCCGGCATTCAGTACTTC,CASRPTGAGIQYF
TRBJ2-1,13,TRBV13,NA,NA,TGTGCCAGCAGCTCCGGGGGCTACAATGAGCAGTTCTTC,CASSSGGYNEQFF
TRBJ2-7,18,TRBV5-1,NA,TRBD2,TGCGCCAGCACCGATCCCCGGTTTGGGCTAGCGGGAGAGCACGAGCAGTACTTC,CASTDPRFGLAGEHEQYF
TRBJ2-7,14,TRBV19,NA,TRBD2,TGTGCCAGTAGTGGGCTAGCGGGCCCCTACGAGCAGTACTTC,CASSGLAGPYEQYF
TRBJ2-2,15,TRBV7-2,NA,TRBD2,TGTGCCAGCGGGACTAGCGGGAGTTCTACCGGGGAGCTGTTTTTT,CASGTSGSSTGELFF
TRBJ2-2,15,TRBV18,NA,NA,TGTGCCAGCTCACCTGGCCGTGCGGACACCGGGGAGCTGTTTTTT,CASSPGRADTGELFF
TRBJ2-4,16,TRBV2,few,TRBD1,TGTGCCAGCAGTGCCGGTTGGCAGGGGGCGAGGAACATTCAGTACTTC,CASSAGWQGARNIQYF
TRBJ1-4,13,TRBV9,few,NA,TGTGCCAGCAGCCCGACACCTAATGAAAAACTGTTTTTT,CASSPTPNEKLFF
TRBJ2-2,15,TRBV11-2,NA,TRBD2,TGTGCCAGCAGACTGAGCGGGAAGGATGGCGGGGAGCTGTTTTTT,CASRLSGKDGGELFF
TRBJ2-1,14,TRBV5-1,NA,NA,TGCGCCAGCAGCCCGCTAGTTACCCACAATGAGCAGTTCTTC,CASSPLVTHNEQFF
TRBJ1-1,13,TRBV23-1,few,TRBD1,TGCGCCAGCAGTCATTCGGGACAGGGTAGAGCTTTCTTT,CASSHSGQGRAFF
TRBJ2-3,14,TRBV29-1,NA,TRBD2,TGCAGCGTCCGCCCCAGCGGGAGGGCAGATACGCAGTATTTT,CSVRPSGRADTQYF
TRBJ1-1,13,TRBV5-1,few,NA,TGCGCCAGCAGCCGGGACACGAACACTGAAGCTTTCTTT,CASSRDTNTEAFF
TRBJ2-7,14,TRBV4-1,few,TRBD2,TGCGCCAGCAGCCGAACTAGCGGGAGCTACGAGCAGTACTTC,CASSRTSGSYEQYF
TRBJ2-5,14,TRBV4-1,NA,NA,TGCGCCAGCAGCCAAGTCGTACTTCAAGAGACCCAGTACTTC,CASSQVVLQETQYF
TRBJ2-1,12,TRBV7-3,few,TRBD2,TGTGCCAGCAGCTCCACCGGGACTAGGCAGTTCTTC,CASSSTGTRQFF
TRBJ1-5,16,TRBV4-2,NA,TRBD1,TGTGCCAGCAGCCAAGCCCTGGGACAGCGGAATCAGCCCCAGCATTTT,CASSQALGQRNQPQHF
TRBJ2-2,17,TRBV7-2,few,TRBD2,TGTGCCAGCAGCAGCCGACCCCTAGCGGGAGGTTTAGGGGAGCTGTTTTTT,CASSSRPLAGGLGELFF
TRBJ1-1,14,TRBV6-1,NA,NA,TGTGCCAGCAGCAGCGACGCCCGGAACACTGAAGCTTTCTTT,CASSSDARNTEAFF
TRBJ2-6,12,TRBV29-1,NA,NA,TGCAGCGCCCGTTCTGGGGCCAACGTCCTGACTTTC,CSARSGANVLTF
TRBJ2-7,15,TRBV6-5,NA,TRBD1,TGTGCCAGCAGTCGAAATCAGGGGGCTGCTTACGAGCAGTACTTC,CASSRNQGAAYEQYF
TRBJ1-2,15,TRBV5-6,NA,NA,TGTGCCAGCAGCTTGGACGGGACGGGACTCTATGGCTACACCTTC,CASSLDGTGLYGYTF
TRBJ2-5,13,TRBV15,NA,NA,TGTGCCACCAGCAGAGATAGATGGGAGACCCAGTACTTC,CATSRDRWETQYF
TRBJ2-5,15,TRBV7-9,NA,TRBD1,TGTGCCAGCAGCCCTAGGACAGGCTCTCAAGAGACCCAGTACTTC,CASSPRTGSQETQYF
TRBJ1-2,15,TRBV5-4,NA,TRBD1,TGTGCCAGCAGCCCAACAGGACAGGGTGACTATGGCTACACCTTC,CASSPTGQGDYGYTF